Listed below are T cell receptor beta chains from one sample, sequenced in a study of T cell responses to AZD1222 COVID-19 vaccine. Some clones are missing from TCRdb's copy, which holds only in-frame ones; the method was immunoSEQ multiplex PCR. Among over 100,000 clones listed, 88% were seen once. The specimen comprised peripheral blood, sampled on day 0 of AZD1222 vaccination. These TCRs come from an adult in good health. The CDR3 runs from the conserved cysteine through the conserved F or W. A D gene is named only where the DNA matches it firmly. Clone size, where shown, is once, few, many, or a class for clones that have expanded.

clone_size | j_call | v_call | d_call | cdr3_aa | cdr3_nt
NA | TRBJ2-1 | TRBV5-4 | TRBD2 | CASRWGDYDQEAFF | TGTGCCAGCAGGTGGGGGGACTACGATCAGGAGGCGTTCTTC
once | TRBJ2-4 | TRBV11-3 | TRBD2 | CASSAGGDKNIQYF | TGTGCCAGCAGCGCCGGGGGGGACAAAAACATTCAGTACTTC
NA | TRBJ2-2 | TRBV5-1 | NA | CASSLSAANTGELFF | TGCGCCAGCAGCTTGTCGGCGGCGAACACCGGGGAGCTGTTTTTT
NA | TRBJ1-2 | TRBV7-9 | TRBD1 | CASSLGMGQKVYGYTF | TGTGCCAGCAGCTTAGGTATGGGACAGAAAGTCTATGGCTACACCTTC
NA | TRBJ1-4 | TRBV7-2 | NA | CASSLGDWVRGEKLFF | TGTGCCAGCAGCTTAGGGGACTGGGTGAGGGGGGAAAAACTGTTTTTT
NA | TRBJ1-5 | TRBV5-6 | NA | CASSPVYQPQHF | TGTGCCAGCAGCCCGGTTTATCAGCCCCAGCATTTT
NA | TRBJ2-2 | TRBV4-2 | TRBD2 | CASSQDRLAGNTGELFF | TGTGCCAGCAGCCAAGATCGCCTAGCGGGGAACACCGGGGAGCTGTTTTTT
NA | TRBJ2-2 | TRBV28 | NA | CASSARQKNTGELFF | TGTGCCAGCAGTGCTAGACAGAAAAACACCGGGGAGCTGTTTTTT
NA | TRBJ2-7 | TRBV13 | NA | CASTSGVSNEQYF | TGTGCCAGCACCTCCGGGGTTAGCAACGAGCAGTACTTC
few | TRBJ2-7 | TRBV6-2/TRBV6-3 | NA | CASSYRGGEQYF | TGTGCCAGCAGTTACAGGGGTGGCGAGCAGTACTTC
NA | TRBJ1-2 | TRBV15 | NA | CATSSWGKGVPYGYTF | TGTGCCACCAGCTCCTGGGGGAAGGGGGTCCCCTATGGCTACACCTTC
once | TRBJ1-5 | TRBV12-3/TRBV12-4 | NA | CASSQFSGQPQHF | TGTGCCAGCAGTCAATTCTCTGGTCAGCCCCAGCATTTT
few | TRBJ1-4 | TRBV12-2 | NA | CASRLAPGMLDEKLFF | TGTGCAAGTCGCTTAGCGCCCGGAATGTTAGATGAAAAACTGTTTTTT
NA | TRBJ1-2 | TRBV5-1 | NA | CASSLGNYGYTF | TGCGCCAGCAGCTTGGGAAACTATGGCTACACCTTC
NA | TRBJ1-4 | TRBV6-6 | TRBD1 | CASDRQGATQREKLFF | TGTGCCAGCGATCGGCAGGGGGCCACCCAGAGGGAAAAACTGTTTTTT